Shown below are 27 T cell receptor beta chains from a single sample sequenced in a study of technical replicates of blood from several donors (dated by TCRdb to about 2017). Receptor amplification or capture employed the immunoSEQ multiplex PCR assay. TCRdb provides this immuneACCESS table in a form limited to in-frame rearrangements. Some clones are lacking; in checked studies, under half of them reflect an unresolved V gene, and why the rest are absent is not known. The sample includes 65,000 to 95,000 clones, with about 97% observed a single time. Of the sample, under 0.35% falls within the top ten clones. Input material: T cells isolated from PBMCs. All receptors come from a human donor in good health.

This clone was seen more than once but under ten times. The V call is TRBV30, the J call TRBJ2-1, with 8 bases fitting TRBD2. Germline CDR1 GTSNPN, CDR2 SVGIG (reference sequence). Trimming took 2 bases from V and 7 from J; bases not matched to a gene: 1. The CDR3 has 12 amino acids. The CDR3 DNA is TGTGCCTGGAGTTCGGGAGGGAATGAGCAGTTCTTC. As protein: CAWSSGGNEQFF.

In this sample, this clone turned up once. The V and J genes are TRBV5-6 and TRBJ2-7; 8 bases match TRBD2. V lost 4 bases and J lost 1; bases outside the gene matches: 7. The CDR3 runs 15 residues. Germline CDR1 SGHDT, CDR2 YYEEEE. Written as DNA, the CDR3 is TGTGCCAGCAGCCTGGTGGTAGCGGGATCCTACGAGCAGTACTTC. Its protein product is CASSLVVAGSYEQYF.

The chain has TRBV27 and TRBJ1-2; 8 bases line up with TRBD1. After removal of 3 bases from V and 8 bases from J, the junction contained 8 bases not matched to a gene. The CDR3 runs 14 residues. CDR1 MNHEY and CDR2 SMNVEV come from the germline V gene (reference sequence). CDR3: CASSLRTGPVGYTF. The CDR3 nucleotides are TGTGCCAGCAGTTTGAGGACAGGGCCTGTGGGCTACACCTTC.

The chain uses TRBV19 and TRBJ1-3; D unresolved. Deletions cut 2 bases from V and 0 bases from J, with 5 bases between. The CDR3 consists of 14 residues. Germline loops: CDR1 LNHDA, CDR2 SQIVND (reference sequence). Here the CDR3 reads CASSIRRSGNTIYF. The CDR3 DNA is TGTGCCAGTAGTATACGTCGCTCTGGAAACACCATATATTTT. The entire variable domain, with the rest obtained from reference TRBV19 and TRBJ1-3, is as follows: DGGITQSPKYLFRKEGQNVTLSCEQNLNHDAMYWYRQDPGQGLRLIYYSQIVNDFQKGDIAEGYSVSREKKESFPLTVTSAQKNPTAFYLCASSIRRSGNTIYFGEGSWLTVV.

This chain uses TRBV5-1 with TRBJ1-2; D is uncertain. The CDR3 length is 14 residues. Germline CDR1 reads SGHRS; CDR2 reads YFSETQ. Between the trimmed V and J ends, which lost 0 bases and 8 bases, there was a span of 14 bases. CDR3 loop: CASSLGPEARGYTF. CDR3 DNA sequence: TGCGCCAGCAGCTTGGGGCCGGAGGCGCGAGGCTACACCTTC.

The chain is built from TRBV9 and TRBJ2-1; maybe TRBD2 (5 bases). CDR1 and CDR2 from the germline V gene are SGDLS and YYNGEE. V dropped 3 bases and J dropped 7 bases, with 20 bases sitting between them. The CDR3 is 16 amino acids. As DNA, the CDR3 is TGTGCCAGCAGCGCACTGACTACCCCAGGCCTTAATGAGCAGTTCTTC. Translation gives CASSALTTPGLNEQFF.

The chain has TRBV27 and TRBJ2-2, with D possibly matching TRBD1 (5 bases). Trimming took 3 bases from V and 7 from J, leaving 9 bases between them. CDR3 length: 13 amino acids. Per the germline V gene, CDR1 is MNHEY and CDR2 is SMNVEV (reference sequence). CDR3 nucleotides: TGTGCCAGCAGTTTTAAGCAGGGCGGGGAGCTGTTTTTT. Encoded protein: CASSFKQGGELFF.

The chain joins TRBV16 to TRBJ2-5; no reliable D call. With 4 bases removed from V and 2 bases from J, the gap between germline ends came to 14 bases. CDR3 length: 15 amino acids. Germline V gives CDR1 KGHSY, CDR2 FQNENV. DNA for the CDR3: TGTGCCAGCAGCCTCCTGTCCGAGGCTCAAGAGACCCAGTACTTC. Translated, it gives CASSLLSEAQETQYF. The complete variable domain, with remaining parts taken from reference TRBV16 and TRBJ2-5, reads GEEVAQTPKHLVRGEGQKAKLYCAPIKGHSYVFWYQQVLKNEFKFLISFQNENVFDETGMPKERFSAKCLPNSPCSLEIQATKLEDSAVYFCASSLLSEAQETQYFGPGTRLLVL.

The chain uses TRBV7-6 and TRBJ2-1; a possible D gene is TRBD2 (5 bases). The CDR3 length is 15 residues. CDR1 and CDR2 from the germline V gene are SGHVS and FNYEAQ. V was cut by 2 bases and J by 2 bases, with 10 bases left in between. In DNA form, the CDR3 reads TGTGCCAGCAGCTTAAGTCCAGCGGCCTACAATGAGCAGTTCTTC. Its protein product is CASSLSPAAYNEQFF.

V and J are TRBV11-3 and TRBJ2-3; D is uncertain. Germline CDR1 reads SGHNT; CDR2 reads YENEEA. The CDR3 contains 12 residues. Trimming took 3 bases from V and 5 from J, leaving 6 bases between them. CDR3 loop: CASSFLLDTQYF. Here the CDR3 DNA reads TGTGCCAGCAGCTTCCTTCTAGATACGCAGTATTTT.

This clone was observed a single time. This chain joins TRBV10-3 and TRBJ1-2; TRBD1 is a possible D gene (5 bases). Germline CDR1 ENHRY, CDR2 SYGVKD. The CDR3 consists of 12 residues. The germline V and J ends were trimmed by 11 bases and 8 bases, with 18 bases remaining between them. Here the CDR3 DNA reads TGTGCCGCGAAGCAAGGGGTAGACGGCTACACCTTC. It specifies CAAKQGVDGYTF.

This chain uses TRBV4-1 with TRBJ2-2; 8 nucleotides agree with TRBD1. Germline lookup yields CDR1 MGHRA and CDR2 YSYEKL. The CDR3 is 15 amino acids. V dropped 1 base and J dropped 6; count of bases not matched to a gene: 4. CDR3 sequence reads: CASSQAVQGAGELFF. The CDR3 DNA follows: TGCGCCAGCAGCCAAGCTGTACAGGGGGCCGGGGAGCTGTTTTTT.

This sequence joins TRBV4-1 and TRBJ2-7; maybe TRBD2 (5 bases). This CDR3 comprises 16 residues. The V end was cut by 3 bases, the J end by 4 bases, with 19 bases between. Germline V gene lookup returns CDR1 MGHRA and CDR2 YSYEKL. The CDR3 sequence is CASSQVGEGILYEQYF. In nucleotides, the CDR3 is TGCGCCAGCAGCCAGGTAGGAGAGGGAATATTATACGAGCAGTACTTC.

J is TRBJ1-2 and V is TRBV25-1, with a weak D call TRBD1 (6 bases). Germline CDR1 and CDR2: MGHDK and SYGVNS. V was pared by 4 bases and J by 6 bases, with 15 bases between. The length of the CDR3 is 14 residues. The CDR3 sequence is CASSGDTYTNGYTF. The CDR3 DNA follows: TGTGCCAGCAGTGGGGACACTTATACCAATGGCTACACCTTC.

This clone is a singleton in its sample. The chain employs TRBV2 and TRBJ2-1; D unclear. The CDR3 loop spans 12 amino acids. Germline values: CDR1 SNHLY, CDR2 FYNNEI. Between the trimmed V and J ends, which lost 6 bases and 10 bases, there was a span of 13 bases. CDR3 protein: CASRPALGEQFF. Written as DNA, the CDR3 is TGTGCCAGCAGACCCGCCCTCGGGGAGCAGTTCTTC. Based on the CDR3 plus reference TRBV2 and TRBJ2-1, the full variable domain is EPEVTQTPSHQVTQMGQEVILRCVPISNHLYFYWYRQILGQKVEFLVSFYNNEISEKSEIFDDQFSVERPDGSNFTLKIRSTKLEDSAMYFCASRPALGEQFFGPGTRLTVL.

The chain couples TRBV7-2 to TRBJ2-7; 13 bases are shared with TRBD2. Trimming removed 2 bases from V and 3 bases from J; junction bases left unmatched: 7. Germline CDR1 reads SGHTA; CDR2 reads FQGNSA. CDR3 length: 17 amino acids. The CDR3 DNA is TGTGCCAGCAGCTTAACGGGGACTAGCGGGACCTACTACGAGCAGTACTTC. This gives the protein CASSLTGTSGTYYEQYF. Complete variable domain (other parts from reference TRBV7-2 and TRBJ2-7): GAGVSQSPSNKVTEKGKDVELRCDPISGHTALYWYRQSLGQGLEFLIYFQGNSAPDKSGLPSDRFSAERTGGSVSTLTIQRTQQEDSAVYLCASSLTGTSGTYYEQYFGPGTRLTVT.

J is TRBJ2-7 and V is TRBV5-1; maybe TRBD2 (6 bases). The V gene's germline CDR1 is SGHRS and CDR2 YFSETQ. The CDR3 totals 14 residues. The V end was cut by 4 bases, the J end by 0 bases, with 11 bases between. The CDR3 sequence: CASSPTGSSYEQYF. In DNA, the CDR3 is TGCGCCAGCAGCCCAACCGGGAGCTCCTACGAGCAGTACTTC.

This clone has only one observation. The V call is TRBV11-2, the J call TRBJ2-3; 9 bases map to TRBD1. This CDR3 is built from 15 residues. Germline loops: CDR1 SGHAT, CDR2 FQNNGV. Trimming removed 6 bases from V and 4 bases from J; junction bases left unmatched: 8. This CDR3 is CASSSETGGADTQYF. CDR3 bases: TGTGCCAGCAGTTCAGAGACAGGGGGAGCAGATACGCAGTATTTT. Looking up the rest from reference TRBV11-2 and TRBJ2-3 gives the full variable domain: EAGVAQSPRYKIIEKRQSVAFWCNPISGHATLYWYQQILGQGPKLLIQFQNNGVVDDSQLPKDRFSAERLKGVDSTLKIQPAKLEDSAVYLCASSSETGGADTQYFGPGTRLTVL.

The table lists this clone with a count of one. The V call is TRBV11-2, the J call TRBJ2-7; D might be TRBD1 (6 bases). Germline CDR1 is SGHAT and CDR2 is FQNNGV. CDR3 length: 14 amino acids. The V gene lost 2 bases and the J gene lost 3 bases, with 11 bases spanning the gap. This CDR3 is CASSLQGYYYEQYF. As DNA, the CDR3 is TGTGCCAGCAGCTTACAGGGGTACTACTACGAGCAGTACTTC.

The J gene is TRBJ2-5, the V gene TRBV7-2; D may be TRBD1 (6 bases). CDR3 length: 14 residues. The V end was cut by 3 bases, the J end by 2 bases, with 10 bases between. Looked up from germline, CDR1 is SGHTA and CDR2 is FQGNSA. In DNA, the CDR3 is TGTGCCAGCAGCTTCGGACAGTATCAAGAGACCCAGTACTTC. Amino acid sequence: CASSFGQYQETQYF.

The rearrangement links TRBV5-4 to TRBJ2-7; 12 positions match TRBD2. V trimming: 3 bases; J trimming: 5 bases; junction bases outside the gene matches: 6. Germline CDR1 and CDR2: SGHNT and YYREEE (reference sequence). This CDR3 region has 15 residues. The CDR3 loop reads CASSSRLAGADEQYF. The CDR3 coding sequence is TGTGCCAGCAGCTCGAGACTAGCGGGAGCCGACGAGCAGTACTTC.

The chain links TRBV4-2 to TRBJ1-3, with D possibly matching TRBD1 (5 bases). V lost 1 base and J 0 bases, leaving 16 bases between the germline ends. Germline values: CDR1 LGHNA, CDR2 YNFKEQ. The CDR3 is 18 residues long. The CDR3 is CASSQAFLWQGSGNTIYF. CDR3 nucleotide sequence: TGTGCCAGCAGCCAAGCCTTCCTGTGGCAGGGCTCTGGAAACACCATATATTTT.

The rearrangement uses TRBV4-1 and TRBJ2-1; a possible D gene is TRBD2 (6 bases). CDR3 length: 15 amino acids. Germline values: CDR1 MGHRA, CDR2 YSYEKL. V shed 4 bases and J shed 2 bases, with 12 bases lying between them. CDR3 sequence: CASSPWREAYNEQFF. In DNA form, the CDR3 reads TGCGCCAGCAGCCCTTGGCGGGAAGCCTACAATGAGCAGTTCTTC.

The chain is built from TRBV11-3 and TRBJ2-7; TRBD2 aligns across 8 bases. The CDR3 totals 17 residues. V shed 0 bases, J shed 4 bases, and the junction held 11 bases outside the gene matches. CDR1 and CDR2 (germline): SGHNT, YENEEA. The CDR3 sequence: CASSLDRVGGENYEQYF. DNA for the CDR3: TGTGCCAGCAGCTTAGATCGCGTCGGGGGGGAGAATTACGAGCAGTACTTC.

V and J are TRBV4-1 and TRBJ1-2, with 7 bases aligning to TRBD1. The junction had 8 bases not matched to a gene; V was cut back by 9 bases and J by 4 bases. This CDR3 contains 13 residues. Germline V gives CDR1 MGHRA, CDR2 YSYEKL. CDR3 sequence (DNA): TGCGCCAGTAGACAGGGAGAGGGCTATGGCTACACCTTC. It yields the protein CASRQGEGYGYTF.

The CDR3 spells CASSVDGTDEETQYF. The CDR3 DNA follows: TGTGCCAGCAGCGTCGACGGGACAGACGAAGAGACCCAGTACTTC. The chain combines TRBV9 with TRBJ2-5, with 7 nucleotides matching TRBD1. This CDR3 is built from 15 residues. J gave up 3 bases and V 2 bases, and 7 bases lay outside the gene matches. Germline assignment: CDR1 SGDLS and CDR2 YYNGEE.

The J gene is TRBJ1-2, the V gene TRBV7-9; D is possibly TRBD1 (6 bases). V dropped 6 bases and J dropped 6 bases, with 11 bases sitting between them. The CDR3 runs 12 residues. Germline CDR1 SEHNR, CDR2 FQNEAQ (reference sequence). The CDR3 nucleotides are TGTGCCAGCAGTAGGTACAGGGATGGCTACACCTTC. Its translation is CASSRYRDGYTF.